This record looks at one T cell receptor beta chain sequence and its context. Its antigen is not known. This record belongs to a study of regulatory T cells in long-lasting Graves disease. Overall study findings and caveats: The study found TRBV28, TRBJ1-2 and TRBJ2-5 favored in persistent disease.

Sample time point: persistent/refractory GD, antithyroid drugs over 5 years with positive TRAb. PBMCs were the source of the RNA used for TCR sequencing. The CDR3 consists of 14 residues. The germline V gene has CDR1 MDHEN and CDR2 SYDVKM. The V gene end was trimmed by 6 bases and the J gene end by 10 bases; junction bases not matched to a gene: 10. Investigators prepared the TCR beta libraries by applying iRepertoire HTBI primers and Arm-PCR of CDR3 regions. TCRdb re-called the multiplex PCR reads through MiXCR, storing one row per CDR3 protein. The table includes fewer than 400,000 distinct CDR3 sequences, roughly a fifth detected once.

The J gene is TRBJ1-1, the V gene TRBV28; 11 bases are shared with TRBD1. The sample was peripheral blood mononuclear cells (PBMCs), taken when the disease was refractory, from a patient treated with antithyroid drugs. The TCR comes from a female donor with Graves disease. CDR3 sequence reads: CASSPPGQGARAFF. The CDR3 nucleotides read TGTGCCAGCAGCCCCCCCGGACAGGGGGCGCGAGCTTTCTTT.